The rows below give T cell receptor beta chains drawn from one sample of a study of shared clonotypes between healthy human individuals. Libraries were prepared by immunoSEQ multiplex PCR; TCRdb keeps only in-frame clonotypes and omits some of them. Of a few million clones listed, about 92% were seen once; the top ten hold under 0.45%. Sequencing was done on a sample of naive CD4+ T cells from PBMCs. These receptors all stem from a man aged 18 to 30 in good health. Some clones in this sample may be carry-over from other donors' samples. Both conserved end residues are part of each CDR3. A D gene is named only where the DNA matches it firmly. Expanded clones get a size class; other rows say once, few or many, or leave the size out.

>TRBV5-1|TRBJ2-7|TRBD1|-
TGCGCCAGCAGCCCGGGACAGACCTACGAGCAGTACTTC
CASSPGQTYEQYF
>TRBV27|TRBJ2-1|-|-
TGTGCCAGCAGTTTCCTCTCCTACAATGAGCAGTTCTTC
CASSFLSYNEQFF
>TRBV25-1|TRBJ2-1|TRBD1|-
TGTGCCAGCAGTGAGAATACCGGGACAGGATATCACAATGAGCAGTTCTTC
CASSENTGTGYHNEQFF
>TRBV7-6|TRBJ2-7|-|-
TGTGCCAGCAGCTCCCCCCTGCTTGGGAACGAGCAGTACTTC
CASSSPLLGNEQYF
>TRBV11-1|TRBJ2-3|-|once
TGTGCCAGCAGCCCTGAAGATACGCAGTATTTT
CASSPEDTQYF
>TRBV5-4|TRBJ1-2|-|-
TGTGCCAGCAGCGCCGACAGAGGGCCCCATGGCTACACCTTC
CASSADRGPHGYTF
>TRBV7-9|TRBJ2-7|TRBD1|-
TGTGCCACCTCTGGGGCTAAGCACCGACAGGGGAGCTCCTACGAGCAGTACTTC
CATSGAKHRQGSSYEQYF
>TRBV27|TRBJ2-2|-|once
TGTGCCAGCAGGTGGGGGCCCACCGGGGAGCTGTTTTTT
CASRWGPTGELFF
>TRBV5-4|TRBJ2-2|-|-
TGTGCCAGCAGCCCAGACAAGACGAACACCGGGGAGCTGTTTTTT
CASSPDKTNTGELFF
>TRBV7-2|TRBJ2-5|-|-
TGTGCCAGCAGCCCCAACCGTGGAGAGACCCAGTACTTC
CASSPNRGETQYF
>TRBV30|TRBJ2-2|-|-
TGTGCCTGGAGTGTATCAGGGACCGGGGAGCTGTTTTTT
CAWSVSGTGELFF
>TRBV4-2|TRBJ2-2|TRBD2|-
TGTGCCAGCAGCCAAGAATGGACTAGGATGGAGCTGTTTTTT
CASSQEWTRMELFF
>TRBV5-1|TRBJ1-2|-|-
TGCGCCAGCAGCTTGGCCGTTGGGGATGGCTACACCTTC
CASSLAVGDGYTF
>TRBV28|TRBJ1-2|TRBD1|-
TGTGCCAGCAGTTTATCAGGGGGCGCGGATGGCTACACCTTC
CASSLSGGADGYTF
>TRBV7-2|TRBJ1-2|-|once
TGTGCCAGCAGCCGAGGGAGAACAGGGAGTAAATACTATGGCTACACCTTC
CASSRGRTGSKYYGYTF
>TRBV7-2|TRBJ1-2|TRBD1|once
TGTGCCAGCAGCTCAAATGACAGGGGAAACTATGGCTACACCTTC
CASSSNDRGNYGYTF